This entry features one T cell receptor (beta chain) sequence. The antigen this receptor binds is unknown. The CDR3 does not end in the conserved phenylalanine or tryptophan, so this is likely a read error. Sequencing instrument: Illumina HiSeq 2000. Multiplex PCR amplification was used to build the TCR beta chain libraries. High-throughput sequencing was used to analyze the amplified TCR beta chain products. TCRdb reran the public reads through fastp at Q25 and MiXCR, keeping productive beta chains. Records with the same CDR3 protein are collapsed into one entry carrying the most frequent genes and DNA. The sample profile shows approximately 180,000 distinct CDR3 sequences; around a third of them were found once. In total, the top ten clones hold less than 4% of the sample. The data stem from a study of breast tumors, draining lymph nodes, adjacent tissues (dated by TCRdb to about 2016). Regarding the study in general: The study compared TCR beta repertoires across tumor, adjacent nontumor tissue and axillary lymph nodes from breast cancer patients. The study was designed to assess the relationships and possible T-cell exchange between tumor, surrounding tissue and draining lymph node repertoires in human breast cancer.

The CDR3 totals 14 residues, both ends included. Just CDR3 DNA is preserved here, 42 bases in frame from base 1. V and J are truncated by 7 bases and 1 base respectively, leaving an intervening sequence of 13 bases. From the germline V gene, CDR1 is MDHEN and CDR2 is SYDVKM. The lymph node samples were taken from the axillary draining lymph nodes of breast cancer patients. Summary of the overall study and its limitations: The similarity between tumor and nontumor tissue repertoires was significantly greater in luminal-like breast cancer than in basal-like breast cancer. A scenario in which most tumor T cells derive from the lymph node and then expand within tumor tissue was judged to be consistent with the data. Tumor T-cell repertoires showed less diversity than lymph node repertoires and more diversity than nontumor tissue repertoires, and tumor T-cell repertoires showed preferential V and J gene usage. The conclusion that tumor T cells originate in lymph nodes was presented as consistent with a hypothesis rather than as directly demonstrated.

The specimen sequenced was axillary lymph node tissue. The receptor chain draws on TRBV28 and TRBJ1-2, with an unclear D gene assignment. The receptor comes from a female donor with breast cancer. Some clones in this sample may be carry-over from other donors' samples. At the DNA level, the sequence is TGTGCCAGCACACAGCCGGGGTTTAACTATGGCTACACCTCC. Its translation is CASTQPGFNYGYTS.